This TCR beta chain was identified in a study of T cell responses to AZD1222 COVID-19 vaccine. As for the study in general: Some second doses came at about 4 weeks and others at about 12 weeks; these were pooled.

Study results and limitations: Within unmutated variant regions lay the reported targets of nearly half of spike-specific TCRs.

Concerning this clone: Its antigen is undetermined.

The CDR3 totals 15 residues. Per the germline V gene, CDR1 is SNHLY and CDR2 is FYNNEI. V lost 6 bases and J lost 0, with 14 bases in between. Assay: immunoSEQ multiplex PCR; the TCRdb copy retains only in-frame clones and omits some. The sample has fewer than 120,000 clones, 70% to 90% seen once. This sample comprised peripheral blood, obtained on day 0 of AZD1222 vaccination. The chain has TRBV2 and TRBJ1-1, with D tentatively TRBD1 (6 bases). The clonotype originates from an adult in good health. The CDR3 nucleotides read TGTGCCAGCAGAGTCTCGACAGGTTTGAACACTGAAGCTTTCTTT. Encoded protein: CASRVSTGLNTEAFF. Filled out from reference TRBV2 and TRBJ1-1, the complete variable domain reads EPEVTQTPSHQVTQMGQEVILRCVPISNHLYFYWYRQILGQKVEFLVSFYNNEISEKSEIFDDQFSVERPDGSNFTLKIRSTKLEDSAMYFCASRVSTGLNTEAFFGQGTRLTVV.